This T cell receptor (beta chain) was documented in a study of blood T cell repertoires in COVID-19. At the level of the study: Italy, Spain and the United States were the sources of the convalescent and acute COVID-19 samples. T cells, B-cell-depleted T cells, or PBMCs supplied cDNA or gDNA.

The V and J ends lost 4 bases and 0 bases respectively, with 10 bases between them. Germline values: CDR1 KGHSH, CDR2 LQKENI. The CDR3 has 16 amino acids. Methods used by the authors: Cell counts per sample came from amplifying reference gene primers. Using immunoSEQ multiplex PCR, the repertoire was profiled, and TCRdb retains in-frame clones only, with some absent. V and J calls and clone size come straight from that table; D and trimming were deduced from the DNA. The sample comprises more than 300,000 clones, 88% of which are singletons, and approximately 1.6% rests with the top ten. The Seattle site enrolled patients during active infection and followed them longitudinally.

J is TRBJ1-6 and V is TRBV18; maybe TRBD1 (5 bases). The sequence was collected from a young woman with COVID-19, enrolled during active disease. Sequences were obtained from peripheral blood. The CDR3 reads CASSLSDSSYNSPLHF. For the CDR3, the DNA is TGTGCCAGCTCACTCTCCGACAGCTCCTATAATTCACCCCTCCACTTT.